This TCR beta chain was identified during a study of response to subunit inactivated influenza vaccine. This clonotype was picked up a small number of times. MiXCR was run by TCRdb on the RT-PCR reads, yielding one entry per CDR3 protein. The sample holds around 190,000 distinct CDR3 sequences; approximately 8.7% are singletons and the top ten take about a tenth. The CDR3 length is 18 residues. Unmatched junction bases numbered 12, after V lost 2 bases and J lost 3 bases. The V gene's germline CDR1 is SGHAT and CDR2 FQNNGV. This receptor was obtained from a man aged 50-60 years who received an inactivated influenza vaccine. The J gene is TRBJ2-7, the V gene TRBV11-2; 11 positions agree with TRBD2. Sequenced here: non-naive T cells sorted from PBMCs, sampled on the day of vaccination. CDR3 DNA: TGTGCCAGCAGCTTACCCCCCTACACTAGCGGGAGAGGCTACGAGCAGTACTTC. Translating gives CASSLPPYTSGRGYEQYF.